A single sample is the source of the 6 T cell receptor beta chains below, sequenced in a study of tumor-infiltrating lymphocytes in primary liver carcinoma. TCR beta cDNA was made from roughly 450 ng total RNA with a constant-region primer. Three-round nested multiplex PCR performed with slightly modified ARM-PCR produced the TCR beta libraries. Investigators reported that the first two PCR rounds, at roughly 11 cycles each, used TRBV1-TRBV30 forward primers with a C-beta reverse primer. TCRdb reanalysed the multiplex PCR reads using MiXCR and keeps one entry per CDR3 protein. The sample has 150,000 to 200,000 distinct CDR3 sequences, approximately 86% seen once; the top ten hold 15% to 20%. Joint extraction of RNA and DNA used about 17-31 mg of bulk tissue that was unsorted. Sequencing was performed on tumor tissue from primary liver carcinoma. The receptors shown here come from a middle-aged man with primary liver carcinoma and hepatitis B virus infection.

About this clonotype: As the CDR3 is not closed by the conserved phenylalanine or tryptophan, this likely results from a read error. It is unclear where the CDR3 begins or ends on the DNA, so no DNA is shown, and the CDR3 is as TCRdb lists it. The V gene is TRBV30, the J gene TRBJ1-1; the table's D gene call, TRBD1, was not cross checked with the DNA. The germline V gene encodes CDR1 GTSNPN and CDR2 SVGIG (reference sequence). The CDR3 comprises 13 residues, both ends counted. The CDR3: CAWSLFEGTEACL.

Worth noting for this clonotype: A much larger clone sits a single nucleotide away, making a read error possible. The chain uses TRBV7-9 and TRBJ1-2; the D gene is possibly TRBD1 (6 bases). CDR1 is SEHNR and CDR2 is FQNEAQ in the germline V gene (reference sequence). This CDR3 has 14 amino acids. V was trimmed by 5 bases and J by 4 bases, leaving 14 bases between them. The chain's CDR3 is CASSIGGGTYGYTF. The CDR3 bases are TGTGCCAGCAGCATAGGGGGGGGAACCTATGGCTACACCTTC.

This clonotype was detected a few times. Since no conserved phenylalanine or tryptophan closes the CDR3, a read error is the likely cause. The DNA is left out, because the CDR3 cannot be placed on it with certainty; the CDR3 is given as TCRdb lists it. The V gene is TRBV6-2 or TRBV6-3, the J gene TRBJ2-1. Germline CDR1 reads MNHEY; CDR2 reads SVGEGT. The CDR3 adds up to 14 amino acids, both ends counted. The CDR3: CASSYLIVGNEQFL.

The CDR3 DNA is TGTGCCAGTAGACGGAAGCAGGGTGACATTCAGTACTTC. It translates to CASRRKQGDIQYF. The rearrangement links TRBV11-1 to TRBJ2-4, with D perhaps TRBD1 (5 bases). This CDR3 is 13 amino acids long. CDR1 and CDR2 from the germline V gene are SGHAT and FQDESV (reference sequence). V shed 9 bases and J shed 8 bases, with 17 bases lying between them.

A note on this clonotype: A much larger clone differs by one base, so this may be a read error. J is TRBJ1-4 and V is TRBV25-1; TRBD1 is a possible D gene (5 bases). Germline CDR1 is MGHDK and CDR2 is SYGVNS. Trimming cost V 1 base and J 7 bases, with 13 bases left between them. The CDR3 has 15 amino acids. The CDR3 here is CASSESGREREKLFF. In DNA, the CDR3 is TGTGCCAGCAGTGAATCAGGCAGGGAGCGTGAAAAACTGTTTTTT.

On this clonotype itself: Sequence at one end of the junction differs from germline and may be a read error. The chain recombines TRBV10-3 with TRBJ2-3, with no clear D. Per germline, CDR1 ENHRY and CDR2 SYGVKD. This CDR3 has 13 amino acids. As DNA, the CDR3 is TGTGCCATCAGCTATTATAGCACAGATACGCAGTATTTC. Its protein is CAISYYSTDTQYF.